The sequence of this T cell receptor beta chain was determined in a study of cytomegalovirus exposure and HLA in healthy donors. For the study at large: Earlier results showed approximately 110 million unique TCR beta sequences derived from around 170 million T cells.

The study's findings and limits: The authors later found TCR association rates varying by HLA locus, with DRB1 most and HLA-C fewest. Later on, analysis showed that most CMV-associated TCR beta chains appeared to be HLA-restricted. Researchers reported in a later analysis that a missense DCLRE1C variant was tied to TCR beta V- and J-gene trimming.

PCR involved 60 Vbeta and 13 Jbeta primers. The table came from immunoSEQ multiplex PCR; TCRdb's copy has only in-frame clones and leaves some out. The table lists 75,000 to 90,000 clones, about three quarters of them singletons, with around 4.8% in the top ten. V was cut by 0 bases and J by 3 bases, with 14 bases left in between. This CDR3 is built from 15 residues. Per the germline V gene, CDR1 is SQVTM and CDR2 is ANQGSEA. Concerning this clone: Its matching antigen is unknown.

The sample comprised PBMCs. This sequence joins TRBV29-1 and TRBJ1-2, with D perhaps matching TRBD1 (5 bases). The clonotype originates from a man in his forties in good health and CMV-seronegative. CDR3 loop: CSVEDRVGWDYGYTF. The CDR3 DNA is TGCAGCGTTGAAGACAGGGTGGGGTGGGACTATGGCTACACCTTC.